This entry concerns a single T cell receptor beta chain. The specificity of this receptor is unknown. No base quality values were provided; no much bigger clone lies one nucleotide off. This entry comes from a study of CXCR4 blockade with PD-1 therapy in pancreatic cancer (dated by TCRdb to 2018 to 2020). Study-wide context: The study analyzed resected pancreatic ductal adenocarcinoma using multiplex immunohistochemistry and TCRbeta immunosequencing, along with ex vivo slice culture to test PD-1 and CXCR4 blockade. To look at intratumoral heterogeneity, the researchers TCR-sequenced two geographically distinct regions from each of 6 tumors.

The immunoSEQ Assay at Adaptive Biotechnologies was used to immunosequence TCRbeta CDR3 regions from the extracted DNA. Per the source publication's procedure: To measure the absolute abundance of each unique TCRbeta CDR3, the sequences were collapsed and filtered. Clonality, calculated using only productive in-frame rearrangements, was defined as 1 minus Pielou's evenness. Regional overlap was measured by following the top 100 nucleotide rearrangements across paired samples, and the Morisita index was used to compare paired samples with unrelated samples. The immunoSEQ Rearrangement Details tool was used to assess convergence of nucleotide rearrangements onto identical amino acid sequences. TCRdb's version of the immuneACCESS table is confined to in-frame rearrangements and falls short of the full clone set. An unresolved V gene accounts for under half of the shortfall where checked; the remainder is of unknown origin. V and J calls and clone size are copied from that table; D and trimming were computed from the DNA. The sample table shows under 20,000 clones, and 72% are seen once. In total, the top ten clones hold approximately 6% of the sample.

Between the V and J ends, shortened by 2 bases and 9 bases respectively, the junction contains 19 bases. The germline V gene specifies MDHEN as CDR1 and SYDVKM as CDR2. From cysteine to phenylalanine, the CDR3 is 15 amino acids long. The read is trimmed to its CDR3 DNA, 45 bases read in frame from base 1. What the research found in general, with its limitations: The frequency of each amino acid clone correlated strongly with the number of distinct nucleotide rearrangements encoding that clone, suggesting convergent selection driven by common tumor antigens. Because only TCRbeta chains were sequenced, true antigen-specificity overlap among convergent dominant clones remained unconfirmed while awaiting paired alpha-beta single-cell sequencing. Tumors had clonal expansion, with a mean productive clonality of roughly 0.15 compared with under 0.055 in healthy blood, yet clonality showed no correlation with survival.

The archived tumor blocks were obtained from patients to whom no neoadjuvant therapy had been administered before resection. The preserved-tissue arm of the study used 30 to 35 surgical resection samples from about 24 previously untreated pancreatic ductal adenocarcinoma patients. For the resection arm, ten 5-micron curls of FFPE tumor adjacent to the multiplex immunohistochemistry slide were used for DNA extraction. The clonotype comes from a human donor with pancreatic ductal adenocarcinoma. This sequence uses TRBV28 and TRBJ1-1; no D gene can be assigned with confidence. The sequenced sample was tumor tissue. CDR3 region: CASSLPVGRSPKAFF. The DNA reads as follows: TGTGCCAGCAGTTTACCCGTAGGGAGATCACCTAAAGCTTTCTTT.